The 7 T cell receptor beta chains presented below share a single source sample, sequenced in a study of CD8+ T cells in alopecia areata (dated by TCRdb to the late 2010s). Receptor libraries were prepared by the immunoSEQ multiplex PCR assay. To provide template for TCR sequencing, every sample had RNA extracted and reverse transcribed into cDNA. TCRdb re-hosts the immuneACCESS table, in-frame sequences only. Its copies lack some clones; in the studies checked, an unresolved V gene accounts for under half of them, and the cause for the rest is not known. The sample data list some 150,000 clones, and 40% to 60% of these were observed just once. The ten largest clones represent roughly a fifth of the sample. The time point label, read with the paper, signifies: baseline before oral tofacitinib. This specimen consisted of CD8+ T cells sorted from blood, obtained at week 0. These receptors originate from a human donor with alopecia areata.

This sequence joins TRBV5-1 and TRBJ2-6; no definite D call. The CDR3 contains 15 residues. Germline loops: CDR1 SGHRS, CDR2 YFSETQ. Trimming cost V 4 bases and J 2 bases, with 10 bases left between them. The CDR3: CASSQQNTGANVLTF. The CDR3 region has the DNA TGCGCCAGCAGCCAGCAAAACACTGGGGCCAACGTCCTGACTTTC.

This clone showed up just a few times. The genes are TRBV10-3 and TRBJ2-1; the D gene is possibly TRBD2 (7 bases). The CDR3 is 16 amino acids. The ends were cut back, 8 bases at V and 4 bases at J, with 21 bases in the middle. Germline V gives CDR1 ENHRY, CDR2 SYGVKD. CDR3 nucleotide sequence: TGTGCCATCCGAAGTGGGGGGCGGGAGAAGTACAATGAGCAGTTCTTC. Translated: CAIRSGGREKYNEQFF.

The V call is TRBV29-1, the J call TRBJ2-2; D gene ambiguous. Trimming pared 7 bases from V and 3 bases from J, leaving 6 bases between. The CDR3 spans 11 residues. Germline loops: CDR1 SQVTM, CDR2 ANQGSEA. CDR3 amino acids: CSATYTGELFF. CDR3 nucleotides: TGCAGCGCTACCTACACCGGGGAGCTGTTTTTT.

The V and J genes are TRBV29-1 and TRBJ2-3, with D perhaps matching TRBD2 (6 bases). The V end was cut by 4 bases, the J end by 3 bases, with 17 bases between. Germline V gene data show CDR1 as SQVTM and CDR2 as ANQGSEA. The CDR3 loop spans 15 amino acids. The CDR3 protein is CSVVMTSRMTDTQYF. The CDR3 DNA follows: TGCAGCGTTGTTATGACTAGTCGTATGACAGATACGCAGTATTTT.

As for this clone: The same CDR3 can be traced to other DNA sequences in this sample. The CDR3 reads CASSPGQGAYEQYF. CDR3 sequence (DNA): TGTGCCAGCAGCCCAGGACAGGGGGCCTACGAGCAGTACTTC. The chain couples TRBV5-6 to TRBJ2-7; 10 bases match TRBD1. The CDR3 extends over 14 amino acids. V shed 4 bases, J shed 2 bases, and the junction held 3 bases outside the gene matches. Germline V CDR1 and CDR2: SGHDT, YYEEEE.

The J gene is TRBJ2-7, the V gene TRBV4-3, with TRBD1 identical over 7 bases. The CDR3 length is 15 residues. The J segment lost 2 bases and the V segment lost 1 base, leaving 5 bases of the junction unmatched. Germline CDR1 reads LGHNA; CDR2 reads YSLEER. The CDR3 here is CASSQGRTGPYEQYF. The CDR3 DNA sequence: TGCGCCAGCAGCCAAGGAAGGACAGGCCCCTACGAGCAGTACTTC.

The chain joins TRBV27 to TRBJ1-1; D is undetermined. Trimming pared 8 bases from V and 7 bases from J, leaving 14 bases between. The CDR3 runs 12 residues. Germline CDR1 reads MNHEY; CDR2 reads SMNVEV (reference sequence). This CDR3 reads CASLGMSYEAFF. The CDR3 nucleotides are TGTGCCAGCCTCGGGATGTCCTATGAAGCTTTCTTT.